What follows describes a single T cell receptor (beta chain). The sample comes from a study of T cell responses to AZD1222 COVID-19 vaccine. The repertoire was sequenced with immunoSEQ multiplex PCR; TCRdb's copy has only in-frame clones and lacks some. The table records more than 95,000 clones, over 90% of them present only once. The CDR3 extends over 13 amino acids. Germline values: CDR1 LNHDA, CDR2 SQIVND (reference sequence). V dropped 2 bases and J dropped 5 bases, with 7 bases sitting between them. V usage is TRBV19 and J usage is TRBJ1-5; D not resolved. This receptor was taken from an adult in good health. The source material was peripheral blood, sampled on day 0 of AZD1222 vaccination. CDR3: CASSIIGDQPQHF. CDR3 nucleotide sequence: TGTGCCAGTAGTATAATTGGGGATCAGCCCCAGCATTTT.